This is a list of T cell receptor beta chains from one sample in a study of low-dose radiotherapy and immunotherapy resistance in tumors. TCRdb re-called the reads with MiXCR, one entry per CDR3 protein. The sample consists of under 90,000 distinct CDR3 sequences, 15% to 20% of them appearing once. Sequencing used PBMCs, obtained after low-dose radiotherapy plus immunotherapy. The source is a male donor with prostate cancer. Each CDR3 is given without its conserved first and last residue.

V	J	CDR3
TRBV6-1	TRBJ1-3	ASREGTGGSGNTIY
TRBV7-9	TRBJ2-7	ASSSRDRSYEQY
TRBV5-6	TRBJ2-3	ASSLVGVGTDTQY
TRBV7-2	TRBJ1-3	ASRLNSGNTIY
TRBV9	TRBJ2-7	ASSVGSGGYYEQY
TRBV4-1	TRBJ1-3	ASSHLQVGNTIY
TRBV29-1	TRBJ1-2	SVAGTGVGYT
TRBV7-9	TRBJ2-5	ASSFLAGGKEGTQY
TRBV28	TRBJ1-2	ASSLRGFRGYT
TRBV18	TRBJ1-2	ASSPSGGNYGYT
TRBV7-6	TRBJ2-5	ASSLDAGGRGEKTQY
TRBV6-2/TRBV6-3	TRBJ1-1	ASEGWNTEAF
TRBV28	TRBJ2-7	ASSLTGTGAREQY
TRBV30	TRBJ1-5	AWSDGVSQPQH
TRBV6-5	TRBJ1-5	ASSPGEKNQPQH
TRBV20-1	TRBJ2-1	SAGQLGLMEQF
TRBV20-1	TRBJ2-3	SARTSGGYSTDTQY
TRBV29-1	TRBJ1-1	SVLGQVRRDTEAF
TRBV7-2	TRBJ2-2	ASSLREGAGELF
TRBV5-1	TRBJ2-5	ASGTGLETQY